This T cell receptor beta chain originates from a study of cytomegalovirus exposure and HLA in healthy donors. Study-wide points: Researchers counted roughly 150 TCR beta chains as cytomegalovirus-associated. For most TCR sequences rarity was the rule, although some public TCRs occurred in many donors. The classifier reportedly diagnosed cytomegalovirus status with high specificity and sensitivity.

Repertoires were generated with immunoSEQ multiplex PCR, while TCRdb's copy carries only in-frame clones and drops some. The table shows 300,000 to 350,000 clones, with roughly 87% occurring only once. This clone was recorded once. Its antigen is undetermined. This CDR3 contains 17 residues. V was cut by 0 bases and J by 5 bases, with 17 bases left in between. Germline CDR1 is LGHNA and CDR2 is YNFKEQ. This sequence originates from a man aged 30 to 39 in good health and CMV-seronegative. The sample was PBMCs. The chain joins TRBV4-2 to TRBJ1-5; D unclear. CDR3 bases: TGTGCCAGCAGCCAAGATAGGCGGGCAGTAAATGATCAGCCCCAGCATTTT. Its protein product is CASSQDRRAVNDQPQHF.